This T cell receptor beta chain was documented in a study of blood T cell repertoires in COVID-19. Overall study context: PBMCs, B-cell-depleted T cells, or T cells provided the cDNA or gDNA that made up the material.

The V gene lost 1 base and the J gene lost 2 bases, with 10 bases spanning the gap. This CDR3 comprises 14 residues. CDR1 and CDR2 from the germline V gene are SGHNT and YYREEE (reference sequence). Sequencing used immunoSEQ multiplex PCR; TCRdb keeps in-frame clones, though not all of them. The sample lists 200,000 to 250,000 clones, around 83% occurring once. Material for sequencing was peripheral blood. The sequence was collected from a woman aged 40 to 50 who had recovered from COVID-19. V usage is TRBV5-4 and J usage is TRBJ2-7; maybe TRBD2 (5 bases). This CDR3 reads CASSLSYGTYEQYF. In nucleotides, the CDR3 is TGTGCCAGCAGCTTGTCGTACGGGACCTACGAGCAGTACTTC.